This T cell receptor (beta chain) was recorded in a study of blood T cell repertoires in COVID-19. Original processing notes: Estimated nucleated cell counts came from reference gene primer amplification. The table came from immunoSEQ multiplex PCR; TCRdb's copy has only in-frame clones and leaves some out. The V and J calls and the clone size are those of that table, but D and trimming were determined from the DNA. The sample lists 300,000 to 350,000 clones; 80% to 90% were seen once. CDR3 length equals 14 residues. V shed 6 bases and J shed 0 bases, with 11 bases lying between them. CDR1 is SEHNR and CDR2 is FQNEAQ in the germline V gene (reference sequence).

The sample consisted of PBMCs or T cells enriched from blood (not recorded which). The sequence came from a man aged 30 to 39 who had recovered from COVID-19. The chain recombines TRBV7-9 with TRBJ1-2, with TRBD1 as a possible D gene (5 bases). Written as DNA, the CDR3 is TGTGCCAGCAGTTTAACGACAGCTAACTATGGCTACACCTTC. Its protein is CASSLTTANYGYTF.